Listed below are T cell receptor beta chains from one sample, sequenced in a study of blood T cell repertoires in COVID-19. Sequencing was performed with immunoSEQ multiplex PCR; in TCRdb, only in-frame clones are kept and a portion is missing. This sample has over 55,000 clones, with about 82% found just once. The sample was peripheral blood. These receptors were collected from a human donor in a cohort sampled during active COVID-19. Both conserved end residues are part of each CDR3. The D gene is left open where the match is weak. Clone size, where shown, is once, few, many, or a class for clones that have expanded.

-	-	TRBV11-1	TRBJ1-1	CASSETGNTEAFF	TGTGCCAGCAGCGAAACAGGGAACACTGAAGCTTTCTTT
-	-	TRBV28	TRBJ2-2	CASSPGLGGTGELFF	TGTGCCAGCAGTCCCGGCTTAGGGGGCACCGGGGAGCTGTTTTTT
-	-	TRBV10-3	TRBJ2-3	CAISESLRAPDTQYF	TGTGCCATCAGTGAGTCCCTGCGGGCTCCAGATACGCAGTATTTT
-	-	TRBV6-4	TRBJ2-3	CASRTSPFTDTQYF	TGTGCCAGCCGAACTAGCCCTTTCACAGATACGCAGTATTTT
-	TRBD1	TRBV30	TRBJ2-1	CAWRRQGAKNEQFF	TGTGCCTGGAGGCGACAGGGGGCTAAGAATGAGCAGTTCTTC
-	TRBD1	TRBV6-2/TRBV6-3	TRBJ2-1	CASSHPGTGLSNEQFF	TGTGCCAGCAGTCACCCCGGGACAGGGCTGTCCAATGAGCAGTTCTTC
-	-	TRBV21-1	TRBJ1-2	CASNSKQPKQGGSNYGYTF	TGTGCCAGCAATTCAAAACAACCCAAACAAGGGGGTTCCAACTATGGCTACACCTTC
-	TRBD1	TRBV6-5	TRBJ1-4	CASSYHGQGGEKLFF	TGTGCCAGCAGTTACCACGGACAGGGTGGGGAAAAACTGTTTTTT
-	TRBD1	TRBV7-6	TRBJ2-3	CASSLLITGDSDTQYF	TGTGCCAGCAGCTTATTAATTACAGGGGATTCAGATACGCAGTATTTT
-	TRBD2	TRBV5-1	TRBJ2-2	CASKEELRLAGTNTGELFF	TGCGCCAGCAAGGAAGAACTGAGACTAGCGGGGACGAACACCGGGGAGCTGTTTTTT
-	-	TRBV10-2	TRBJ1-1	CASRAATEAFF	TGCGCCAGCAGGGCGGCCACTGAAGCTTTCTTT
-	TRBD1	TRBV9	TRBJ1-2	CASSARDRPGYTF	TGTGCCAGCAGCGCCCGGGACAGGCCTGGCTACACCTTC
-	-	TRBV9	TRBJ1-2	CASSSRTDPIYGYTF	TGTGCCAGCAGCTCCCGGACAGACCCGATCTATGGCTACACCTTC
-	-	TRBV6-1	TRBJ2-1	CASSEAAGVSYNEQFF	TGTGCCAGCAGTGAAGCAGCAGGGGTCTCCTACAATGAGCAGTTCTTC
-	TRBD1	TRBV7-2	TRBJ1-4	CASSLLGQGEKLFF	TGTGCCAGCAGCTTACTGGGACAGGGCGAAAAACTGTTTTTT
few	TRBD2	TRBV7-2	TRBJ2-1	CASSGGGLNEQFF	TGTGCCAGCAGCGGCGGGGGGCTCAATGAGCAGTTCTTC
-	TRBD1	TRBV13	TRBJ1-4	CASSLGQGRIEEKLFF	TGTGCCAGCAGCCTGGGACAGGGAAGGATTGAAGAAAAACTGTTTTTT
-	TRBD1	TRBV2	TRBJ2-3	CASRPGQGASVGTDTQYF	TGTGCCAGCAGACCGGGACAGGGGGCTTCGGTAGGCACAGATACGCAGTATTTT
-	TRBD2	TRBV5-4	TRBJ2-2	CASSSYRRGRVVTGELFF	TGTGCCAGCAGCTCCTACCGACGGGGGAGGGTGGTCACCGGGGAGCTGTTTTTT
few	-	TRBV10-1	TRBJ1-6	CASSEQGVGSPLHF	TGCGCCAGCAGCGAACAGGGAGTGGGCTCACCCCTCCACTTT
-	-	TRBV5-1	TRBJ1-1	CASSLFQGSTEAFF	TGCGCCAGCAGCTTGTTTCAGGGGAGCACTGAAGCTTTCTTT
-	-	TRBV5-1	TRBJ1-4	CASSSTVTNEKLFF	TGCGCCAGCAGCTCGACAGTTACTAATGAAAAACTGTTTTTT
-	TRBD1	TRBV7-3	TRBJ2-1	CASSPGRGRNEQFF	TGTGCCAGCAGCCCGGGCAGGGGGCGCAATGAGCAGTTCTTC
-	TRBD1	TRBV6-4	TRBJ1-2	CASSTGTGGTYGYTF	TGTGCCAGCAGCACCGGGACAGGGGGGACCTATGGCTACACCTTC
-	-	TRBV7-8	TRBJ2-6	CASSSLRSGGANVLTF	TGTGCCAGCAGCTCACTCCGATCGGGAGGGGCCAACGTCCTGACTTTC
-	-	TRBV3-1/TRBV3-2	TRBJ2-7	CASSQVRGYSYEQYF	TGTGCCAGCAGCCAAGTTAGGGGATACTCCTACGAGCAGTACTTC
-	-	TRBV6-5	TRBJ2-2	CASSYEGDGELFF	TGTGCCAGCAGTTACGAAGGGGACGGGGAGCTGTTTTTT
-	-	TRBV18	TRBJ2-2	CASSPVLSPGELFF	TGTGCCAGCTCACCGGTACTCTCACCGGGGGAGCTGTTTTTT
-	-	TRBV28	TRBJ1-2	CASREGMRGYTF	TGTGCCAGCAGAGAGGGAATGCGTGGCTACACCTTC
-	-	TRBV5-1	TRBJ2-7	CASSLGGGPGSYEQYF	TGCGCCAGCAGCTTGGGAGGGGGACCCGGCTCCTACGAGCAGTACTTC
-	TRBD1	TRBV30	TRBJ1-3	CAWSLSGGSTIYF	TGTGCCTGGAGTCTATCAGGGGGAAGCACCATATATTTT
once	-	TRBV5-6	TRBJ2-3	CASRTQGIDTQYF	TGTGCCAGCAGGACGCAGGGAATAGATACGCAGTATTTT
-	-	TRBV10-3	TRBJ1-1	CASNSGTSETEAFF	TGTGCCAGCAACAGCGGCACCTCCGAGACTGAAGCTTTCTTT
-	TRBD1	TRBV18	TRBJ1-2	CASSKRDRDYGYTF	TGTGCCAGCTCAAAACGGGACAGGGACTATGGCTACACCTTC
-	-	TRBV7-3	TRBJ2-2	CASSLVASNTGELFF	TGTGCCAGCAGCTTAGTGGCTTCAAACACCGGGGAGCTGTTTTTT
once	-	TRBV7-2	TRBJ2-1	CASSPRQSYNEQFF	TGTGCCAGCAGCCCCCGACAGAGTTACAATGAGCAGTTCTTC
-	TRBD2	TRBV19	TRBJ2-1	CASSRASGTYNEQFF	TGTGCCAGTAGTAGGGCTAGCGGGACTTACAATGAGCAGTTCTTC
-	TRBD2	TRBV19	TRBJ2-7	CASSAYGLALIYEQYF	TGTGCCAGTAGTGCATATGGACTAGCGTTGATATACGAGCAGTACTTC
-	-	TRBV28	TRBJ2-2	CASSLPNRGGELFF	TGTGCCAGCAGTTTACCAAACCGGGGCGGGGAGCTGTTTTTT
-	-	TRBV18	TRBJ1-3	CASSPGQAVSGNTIYF	TGTGCCAGCTCACCGGGGCAGGCGGTCTCTGGAAACACCATATATTTT
-	-	TRBV5-1	TRBJ1-5	CASSPKGQLGQPQHF	TGCGCCAGCAGCCCAAAAGGACAGTTGGGTCAGCCCCAGCATTTT
-	-	TRBV19	TRBJ2-6	CASSPTGISGANVLTF	TGTGCCAGTAGTCCCACAGGTATCTCTGGGGCCAACGTCCTGACTTTC
-	-	TRBV18	TRBJ2-7	CASSSGYEQYF	TGTGCCAGCTCGTCGGGCTACGAGCAGTACTTC
-	TRBD1	TRBV11-2	TRBJ1-2	CASSSRGRDRVHGYTF	TGTGCCAGCAGCTCTAGGGGCCGGGACAGGGTCCATGGCTACACCTTC
-	-	TRBV5-1	TRBJ2-7	CASSLAGSGSSYEQYF	TGCGCCAGCAGCTTGGCGGGTTCCGGTTCTAGCTACGAGCAGTACTTC
once	-	TRBV19	TRBJ1-5	CASSVPGGPQHF	TGTGCCAGTAGTGTCCCGGGTGGGCCCCAGCATTTT
-	TRBD2	TRBV7-8	TRBJ2-3	CASSLQAGGTTDTQYF	TGTGCCAGCAGCTTACAAGCGGGGGGGACGACGGATACGCAGTATTTT
-	-	TRBV9	TRBJ1-5	CASSVGQYNQPQHF	TGTGCCAGCAGCGTAGGACAGTACAATCAGCCCCAGCATTTT
-	-	TRBV10-2	TRBJ2-3	CASSETTDTQYF	TGCGCCAGCAGTGAAACTACGGATACGCAGTATTTT
once	-	TRBV9	TRBJ1-2	CASSVSGGSNYGYTF	TGTGCCAGCAGCGTATCTGGGGGCTCCAACTATGGCTACACCTTC
-	TRBD1	TRBV30	TRBJ1-2	CAWRRTGAYGYTF	TGTGCCTGGAGGCGGACAGGGGCCTATGGCTACACCTTC
few	TRBD1	TRBV11-2	TRBJ1-6	CASSLGQGVSPLHF	TGTGCCAGCAGCCTCGGACAGGGGGTTTCACCCCTCCACTTT
-	-	TRBV18	TRBJ1-2	CASSPPAGANYGYTF	TGTGCCAGCTCACCACCGGCAGGGGCTAACTATGGCTACACCTTC
-	-	TRBV5-1	TRBJ2-6	CASSLGGTISGANVLTF	TGCGCCAGCAGCTTGGGTGGCACGATATCTGGGGCCAACGTCCTGACTTTC
-	TRBD2	TRBV7-3	TRBJ2-1	CASSLGLAGDAQFF	TGTGCCAGCAGCTTGGGACTAGCGGGGGACGCACAGTTCTTC
-	TRBD1	TRBV5-6	TRBJ2-5	CASSNNSPGQATKETQYF	TGTGCCAGCAGCAATAATAGCCCGGGACAGGCGACGAAAGAGACCCAGTACTTC
-	-	TRBV28	TRBJ1-2	CATSWTPNYGYTF	TGTGCCACGTCCTGGACACCGAACTATGGCTACACCTTC
-	TRBD2	TRBV27	TRBJ2-3	CASRGISAGKDTQYF	TGTGCCAGCAGGGGGATATCAGCGGGGAAAGATACGCAGTATTTT
-	TRBD1	TRBV5-4	TRBJ1-6	CASSRGQGPNSPSLHF	TGTGCCAGCAGCCGGGGACAGGGGCCTAATAGTCCATCCCTCCACTTT
-	-	TRBV12-3/TRBV12-4	TRBJ1-1	CASSRGYTEAFF	TGTGCCAGCAGCAGAGGGTACACTGAAGCTTTCTTT